Below are 32 T cell receptor beta chains sequenced from a single sample in a study of control samples from healthy donors and cancer patients. The assay was immunoSEQ multiplex PCR, and TCRdb's table has in-frame clones only and misses some. Found here are 140,000 or so clones, 75% to 95% of them singletons; the top ten hold approximately 2.9%. Sequenced sample: blood. Receptors were obtained from a man between 25 and 39 years old in good health.

The chain is built from TRBV25-1 and TRBJ1-5; D unresolved. CDR3 length equals 14 residues. CDR1 and CDR2 (germline): MGHDK, SYGVNS. V lost 3 bases and J 2 bases, leaving 8 bases between the germline ends. The CDR3 DNA follows: TGTGCCAGCAGTGACGGGGAGGGCAATCAGCCCCAGCATTTT. It specifies CASSDGEGNQPQHF.

A single count supports this clone. V and J are TRBV7-2 and TRBJ2-7; 8 nucleotides align to TRBD1. Trimming took 1 base from V and 3 from J; bases not matched to a gene: 5. Germline V lookup: CDR1 SGHTA, CDR2 FQGNSA. The CDR3 runs to 15 residues. CDR3 coding DNA: TGTGCCAGCAGCTTAGTTCAGGGGGCTATCTACGAGCAGTACTTC. Translated: CASSLVQGAIYEQYF.

This chain joins TRBV15 and TRBJ2-5; 7 bases match TRBD1. After removal of 0 bases from V and 3 bases from J, the junction contained 1 base not matched to a gene. The CDR3 covers 14 residues. Germline CDR1 reads LNHNV; CDR2 reads YYDKDF (reference sequence). The CDR3 loop reads CATSRDDREETQYF. The CDR3 nucleotides are TGTGCCACCAGCAGAGATGACAGGGAAGAGACCCAGTACTTC.

The count of this clone is one. The chain carries TRBV5-1 and TRBJ1-1; a possible D gene is TRBD1 (5 bases). This CDR3 has 14 amino acids. The germline V gene encodes CDR1 SGHRS and CDR2 YFSETQ. The germline V and J ends were trimmed by 4 bases and 0 bases, with 10 bases remaining between them. The CDR3 nucleotides are TGCGCCAGCAGCCGTGACAGATTGAACACTGAAGCTTTCTTT. The encoded protein is CASSRDRLNTEAFF.

This rearrangement joins TRBV24-1 to TRBJ2-1; no clear D gene. This CDR3 spans 13 amino acids. The germline V gene has CDR1 KGHDR and CDR2 SFDVKD. V dropped 5 bases and J dropped 4 bases, with 8 bases sitting between them. CDR3 nucleotide sequence: TGTGCCACCAGTGCCGCAGATTACAATGAGCAGTTCTTC. Translation: CATSAADYNEQFF.

V is TRBV27 and J is TRBJ2-7; TRBD2 matches at 15 bases. V was clipped by 5 bases and J by 6 bases; unmatched bases: 2. From germline, CDR1 is MNHEY and CDR2 SMNVEV (reference sequence). The CDR3 has 14 residues. The CDR3 sequence is CASSGLAGGVEQYF. CDR3 nucleotide sequence: TGTGCCAGCAGTGGACTAGCGGGGGGGGTCGAGCAGTACTTC.

This sequence joins TRBV5-1 and TRBJ2-7, with a possible D match to TRBD2 (5 bases). This CDR3 is 14 amino acids long. V lost 0 bases and J 1 base, leaving 8 bases between the germline ends. Germline V gene lookup returns CDR1 SGHRS and CDR2 YFSETQ. In DNA form, the CDR3 reads TGCGCCAGCAGCTTGGAGGGAGCTTCCTACGAGCAGTACTTC. This gives the protein CASSLEGASYEQYF. The full variable domain, with the rest looked up from reference TRBV5-1 and TRBJ2-7, is KAGVTQTPRYLIKTRGQQVTLSCSPISGHRSVSWYQQTPGQGLQFLFEYFSETQRNKGNFPGRFSGRQFSNSRSEMNVSTLELGDSALYLCASSLEGASYEQYFGPGTRLTVT.

The genes are TRBV24-1 and TRBJ2-2; D possibly corresponds to TRBD2 (5 bases). This CDR3 region has 13 residues. Trimming took 0 bases from V and 7 from J, leaving 5 bases between them. Germline-derived CDR1 and CDR2 are KGHDR and SFDVKD. CDR3 bases: TGTGCCACCAGTGATTTGGGAGGCGGGGAGCTGTTTTTT. It translates to CATSDLGGGELFF.

The chain links TRBV2 to TRBJ1-3, with a tentative D call TRBD1 (5 bases). CDR1 is SNHLY and CDR2 is FYNNEI in the germline V gene. V lost 4 bases and J lost 0, with 10 bases in between. This CDR3 has 15 amino acids. The CDR3 DNA reads TGTGCCAGCAGTGGTATCGGGGGCTCTGGAAACACCATATATTTT. Its translation is CASSGIGGSGNTIYF.

This clone has a single count. V is TRBV14 and J is TRBJ1-2, with D maybe TRBD1 (6 bases). Germline lookup yields CDR1 SGHDN and CDR2 FVKESK. The V end was cut by 0 bases, the J end by 6 bases, with 8 bases between. CDR3 length: 13 residues. The chain's CDR3 is CASSQDRGDGYTF. In nucleotides, the CDR3 is TGTGCCAGCAGCCAAGATAGGGGGGATGGCTACACCTTC.

This chain links TRBV10-1 with TRBJ2-2; 8 nucleotides align to TRBD1. J gave up 4 bases and V 3 bases, and 4 bases lay outside the gene matches. CDR3 length: 15 residues. Germline V CDR1 and CDR2: WNHNN, SYGVQD (reference sequence). CDR3 bases: TGCGCCAGCAGTGACAGGGGGCCAGGCACCGGGGAGCTGTTTTTT. It encodes CASSDRGPGTGELFF.

The chain has TRBV19 and TRBJ1-2; TRBD1 matches 7 bases. This CDR3 comprises 15 residues. Germline CDR1 reads LNHDA; CDR2 reads SQIVND (reference sequence). With 7 bases clipped from V and 1 base from J, the junction kept 9 bases outside the gene matches. The CDR3 DNA reads TGTGCCAGTACCGAGACAGGGATGGATAACTATGGCTACACCTTC. Encoded protein: CASTETGMDNYGYTF.

The CDR3 DNA is TGTGCCAGCAGCGTATCCCTACGGACAGCTGGAAACACCATATATTTT. Its protein product is CASSVSLRTAGNTIYF. The chain uses TRBV9 and TRBJ1-3; D is possibly TRBD1 (6 bases). The germline V gene encodes CDR1 SGDLS and CDR2 YYNGEE. Trimming removed 1 base at V and 2 bases at J, with 13 bases between. The CDR3 is 16 residues long.

J is TRBJ1-1 and V is TRBV9, with D maybe TRBD1 (5 bases). The CDR3 consists of 14 residues. Trimming left V 1 base short and J 0 bases short, with 7 bases between. Germline CDR1 SGDLS, CDR2 YYNGEE. In DNA form, the CDR3 reads TGTGCCAGCAGCGTACAGGGAATGAACACTGAAGCTTTCTTT. It codes for CASSVQGMNTEAFF.

The chain has TRBV19 and TRBJ2-2, with TRBD1 identical over 7 bases. Per the germline V gene, CDR1 is LNHDA and CDR2 is SQIVND (reference sequence). The CDR3 is 11 residues long. With 8 bases clipped from V and 6 bases from J, the junction kept 0 bases outside the gene matches. The CDR3 spells CASGQAGELFF. CDR3 DNA: TGTGCCAGTGGACAGGCCGGGGAGCTGTTTTTT.

This clone came up a few times. The same CDR3 also results from other DNA sequences found in this sample. The chain uses TRBV3-1 (or the pseudogene TRBV3-2) and TRBJ2-3; D gene uncertain. The CDR3 consists of 16 residues. V shed 3 bases and J shed 1 base, with 14 bases lying between them. The germline gives CDR1 LGHDT, CDR2 YNNKEL (reference sequence). Here the CDR3 DNA reads TGTGCCAGCAGCCATAGGGCCGGGCCCGGCACAGATACGCAGTATTTT. Translated, it gives CASSHRAGPGTDTQYF.

V is TRBV9 and J is TRBJ1-5, with TRBD1 as a possible D gene (5 bases). Germline V gives CDR1 SGDLS, CDR2 YYNGEE. Trimming stripped 0 bases from V and 6 bases from J, with 10 bases between. This CDR3 has 14 amino acids. The CDR3 DNA reads TGTGCCAGCAGCGTAGAGGGGAATGGTCAGCCCCAGCATTTT. Translated, it gives CASSVEGNGQPQHF.

This chain connects TRBV6-6 to TRBJ1-2; D is perhaps TRBD1 (6 bases). The CDR3 extends over 14 amino acids. The V end lost 7 bases, the J end lost 13 bases, and 25 bases lay between the germline ends. Germline V gene sequence: CDR1 MNHNY, CDR2 SVGAGI (reference sequence). The CDR3 nucleotides are TGTGCCAGCACCACAAACGGCCCTACAGGGCTTTTCACCTTC. Its protein product is CASTTNGPTGLFTF.

This clone was seen a single time. This chain uses TRBV5-1 with TRBJ1-1; D not resolved. Germline assignment: CDR1 SGHRS and CDR2 YFSETQ. The CDR3 runs 15 residues. V was pared by 1 base and J by 1 base, with 11 bases between. Here the CDR3 reads CASSLFGVGNTEAFF. CDR3 sequence (DNA): TGCGCCAGCAGCTTGTTTGGGGTGGGGAACACTGAAGCTTTCTTT.

This clone was seen more than once but under ten times. This chain links TRBV4-1 with TRBJ1-3; no clear D. This CDR3 comprises 17 residues. V lost 1 base and J 2 bases, leaving 15 bases between the germline ends. Per germline, CDR1 MGHRA and CDR2 YSYEKL. CDR3: CASSQGARRKAGNTIYF. CDR3 DNA sequence: TGCGCCAGCAGCCAAGGGGCCAGGAGGAAGGCTGGAAACACCATATATTTT.

The chain recombines TRBV5-4 with TRBJ2-7; maybe TRBD2 (6 bases). V was shortened by 0 bases and J by 2 bases, with 9 bases between the two germline ends. The CDR3 is made up of 14 amino acids. Per germline, CDR1 SGHNT and CDR2 YYREEE (reference sequence). The chain's CDR3 is CASSLASATYEQYF. The DNA of the CDR3 is TGTGCCAGCAGCTTGGCTAGCGCTACCTACGAGCAGTACTTC.

The V call is TRBV30, the J call TRBJ2-7; D not certain. The ends were cut back, 0 bases at V and 4 bases at J, with 7 bases in the middle. The CDR3 totals 12 residues. The germline CDR1 and CDR2 sequences are GTSNPN and SVGIG (reference sequence). The CDR3 reads CAWSVPQYEQYF. CDR3 bases: TGTGCCTGGAGTGTACCTCAGTACGAGCAGTACTTC. Variable domain in full (rest from reference TRBV30 and TRBJ2-7): SQTIHQWPATLVQPVGSPLSLECTVEGTSNPNLYWYRQAAGRGLQLLFYSVGIGQISSEVPQNLSASRPQDRQFILSSKKLLLSDSGFYLCAWSVPQYEQYFGPGTRLTVT.

The V and J genes are TRBV6-5 and TRBJ1-1; tentatively, D is TRBD1 (5 bases). This CDR3 has 15 amino acids. V was cut by 2 bases and J by 4 bases, with 14 bases left in between. Per germline, CDR1 MNHEY and CDR2 SVGAGI. CDR3 in amino acids: CASSYTNTGTTEAFF. The DNA for the CDR3 is TGTGCCAGCAGTTACACGAACACCGGGACCACTGAAGCTTTCTTT.

The chain is built from TRBV3-1 (or the pseudogene TRBV3-2) and TRBJ2-1; no clear D gene. The CDR3 is made up of 15 amino acids. Germline V gene sequence: CDR1 LGHDT, CDR2 YNNKEL (reference sequence). Deletions cut 7 bases from V and 0 bases from J, with 13 bases between. This CDR3 is CASTSVGNSYNEQFF. As DNA, the CDR3 is TGTGCCAGCACCTCAGTAGGGAACTCCTACAATGAGCAGTTCTTC.

V usage is TRBV5-6 and J usage is TRBJ1-4; no firm D call. V was cut by 4 bases and J by 0 bases, with 10 bases left in between. In germline, CDR1 is SGHDT, CDR2 YYEEEE. This CDR3 spans 15 amino acids. CDR3 protein: CASSLTGTTNEKLFF. The CDR3 DNA is TGTGCCAGCAGCCTCACCGGGACAACTAATGAAAAACTGTTTTTT.

This chain's CDR3 is CASSLAAAIYGYTF. The CDR3 region has the DNA TGTGCCAGCAGCTTAGCGGCAGCGATCTATGGCTACACCTTC. The gene calls are TRBV7-9 and TRBJ1-2; no clear D. This CDR3 contains 14 residues. V lost 0 bases and J 4 bases, leaving 9 bases between the germline ends. The germline V gene encodes CDR1 SEHNR and CDR2 FQNEAQ (reference sequence). Based on the CDR3 plus reference TRBV7-9 and TRBJ1-2, the full variable domain is DTGVSQNPRHKITKRGQNVTFRCDPISEHNRLYWYRQTLGQGPEFLTYFQNEAQLEKSRLLSDRFSAERPKGSFSTLEIQRTEQGDSAMYLCASSLAAAIYGYTFGSGTRLTVV.

The rearrangement links TRBV12-3 or TRBV12-4 to TRBJ1-4; D perhaps matches TRBD1 (5 bases). V was shortened by 5 bases and J by 8 bases, with 12 bases between the two germline ends. The CDR3 consists of 13 residues. The CDR3 DNA is TGTGCCAGCAGTGGGGGACTTGGAGAAAAACTGTTTTTT. It translates to CASSGGLGEKLFF.

A few counts support this clone. This rearrangement joins TRBV6-6 to TRBJ1-1; 10 bases align to TRBD1. The germline CDR1 and CDR2 sequences are MNHNY and SVGAGI (reference sequence). The junction had 13 bases not matched to a gene; V was cut back by 6 bases and J by 6 bases. CDR3 length equals 16 residues. For the CDR3, the DNA is TGTGCCAGCAGACGGAGACAGGGGGCCCTTATCGCTGAAGCTTTCTTT. Amino acids: CASRRRQGALIAEAFF.

The chain uses TRBV6-5 and TRBJ1-2; 10 bases match TRBD1. The CDR3 spans 12 residues. CDR1 and CDR2 from the germline V gene are MNHEY and SVGAGI. Trimming removed 7 bases from V and 6 bases from J; junction bases left unmatched: 2. Here the CDR3 reads CASTGTGDGYTF. CDR3 in DNA: TGTGCCAGCACCGGGACAGGGGATGGCTACACCTTC.

V and J are TRBV4-1 and TRBJ2-7; D is possibly TRBD1 (5 bases). The CDR3 totals 18 residues. The V gene's germline CDR1 is MGHRA and CDR2 YSYEKL. Trimming pared 3 bases from V and 1 base from J, leaving 22 bases between. The CDR3 protein is CASSQQRLTGLGSYEQYF. CDR3 DNA: TGCGCCAGCAGCCAGCAAAGACTCACAGGTCTTGGGTCCTACGAGCAGTACTTC.

In its sample, this clone was seen many times. The genes are TRBV5-8 and TRBJ1-5, with 9 bases fitting TRBD1. CDR3 length equals 17 residues. Germline V gives CDR1 SGHTS, CDR2 YDEGEE. V shed 4 bases and J 3 bases; nucleotides not matched to a gene: 11. As DNA, the CDR3 is TGTGCCAGCAGCCAGCAGGGGACAGGGATTTTCAATCAGCCCCAGCATTTT. This sequence encodes CASSQQGTGIFNQPQHF.

CDR3: CATSDSGGGGAETQYF. CDR3 in DNA: TGTGCCACCAGTGATTCCGGCGGCGGGGGGGCAGAGACCCAGTACTTC. V is TRBV24-1 and J is TRBJ2-5, with 9 bases identical to TRBD2. V gave up 2 bases and J gave up 4 bases; unmatched junction bases: 7. Germline CDR1 is KGHDR and CDR2 is SFDVKD. The CDR3 has 16 residues.